This section outlines one TCR beta chain sequence together with its context. Sequencing used immunoSEQ multiplex PCR; TCRdb keeps in-frame clones, though not all of them. The sample records about 290,000 clones, roughly nine tenths being singletons. Cohort assignment relied on participant-reported clinical history. The sample is drawn from a study of blood T cell repertoires in COVID-19. Study background: Samples came from the United States, Italy and Spain, spanning acute and convalescent COVID-19.

The CDR3 totals 14 residues. With 3 bases clipped from V and 4 bases from J, the junction kept 3 bases outside the gene matches. The germline V gene encodes CDR1 SNHLY and CDR2 FYNNEI. What was sequenced was PBMCs or T cells enriched from blood (not recorded which). The rearrangement links TRBV2 to TRBJ1-1; TRBD1 matches at 9 bases. This receptor was identified in a woman in her thirties or forties who had recovered from COVID-19. CDR3 sequence (DNA): TGTGCCAGCAGTGAGGTACAGGGGGCCACTGAAGCTTTCTTT. Its translation: CASSEVQGATEAFF.